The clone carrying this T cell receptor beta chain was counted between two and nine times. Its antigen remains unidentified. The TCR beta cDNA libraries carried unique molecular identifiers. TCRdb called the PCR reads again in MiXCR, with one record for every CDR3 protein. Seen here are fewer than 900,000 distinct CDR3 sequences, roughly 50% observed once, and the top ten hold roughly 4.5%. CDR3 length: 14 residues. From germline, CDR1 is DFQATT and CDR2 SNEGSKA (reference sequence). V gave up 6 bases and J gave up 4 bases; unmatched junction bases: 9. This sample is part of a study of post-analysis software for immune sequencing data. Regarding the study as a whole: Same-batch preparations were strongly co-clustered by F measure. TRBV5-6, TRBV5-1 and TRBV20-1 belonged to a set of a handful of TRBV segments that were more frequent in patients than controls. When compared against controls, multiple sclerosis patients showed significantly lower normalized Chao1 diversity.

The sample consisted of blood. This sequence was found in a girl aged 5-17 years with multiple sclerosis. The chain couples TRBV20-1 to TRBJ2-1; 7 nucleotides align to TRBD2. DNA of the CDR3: TGCAGTGCCCTTCGGTCTAGCGGTTACAATGAGCAGTTCTTC. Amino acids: CSALRSSGYNEQFF.